The entry that follows covers one T cell receptor beta chain sequence. Random-hexamer reverse transcription was applied to roughly 0.5 to 1 ug RNA. The method of amplification for TCR beta CDR3 was immunoSEQ multiplex PCR, covering 54 Vbeta and 13 Jbeta. MiXCR was run by TCRdb on the immunoSEQ multiplex PCR reads, yielding one entry per CDR3 protein. In the table there are 130,000 or so distinct CDR3 sequences, around 94% of which are singletons. In germline, CDR1 is SGHNT, CDR2 YYREEE (reference sequence). Trimming shortened V by 3 bases and J by 0 bases, and 13 bases separated the two germline ends. The CDR3 has 16 residues. The sample comes from a study of CD8 T cells in Susac syndrome.

The clonotype was recovered from a human donor in good health. The chain combines TRBV5-4 with TRBJ1-3; a weak D match, TRBD1 (5 bases). The specimen was CD4+ T cells from PBMCs. The CDR3 region is CASSSGTPSSGNTIYF. CDR3 DNA: TGTGCCAGCAGCTCGGGGACGCCGAGCTCTGGAAACACCATATATTTT.